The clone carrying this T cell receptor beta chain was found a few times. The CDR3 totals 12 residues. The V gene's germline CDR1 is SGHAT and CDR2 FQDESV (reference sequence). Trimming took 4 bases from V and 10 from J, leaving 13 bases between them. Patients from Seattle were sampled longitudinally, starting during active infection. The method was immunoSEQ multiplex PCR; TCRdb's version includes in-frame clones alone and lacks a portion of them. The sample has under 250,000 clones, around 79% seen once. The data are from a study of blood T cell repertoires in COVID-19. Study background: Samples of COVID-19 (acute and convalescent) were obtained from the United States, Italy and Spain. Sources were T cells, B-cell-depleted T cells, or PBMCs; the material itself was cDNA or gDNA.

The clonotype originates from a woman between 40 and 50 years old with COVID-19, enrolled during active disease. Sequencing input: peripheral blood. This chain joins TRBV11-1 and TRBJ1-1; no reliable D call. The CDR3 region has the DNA TGTGCCAGCAGCTCCCGCCCCGGTGGAGCTTTCTTT. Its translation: CASSSRPGGAFF.